The present entry profiles one T cell receptor beta chain with its context. Its antigen is as yet unknown. The data belong to a study of cytomegalovirus exposure and HLA in healthy donors. The overall study: An early data release held tens of millions of unique TCRs from HLA-typed donors.

Study outcomes and limitations: When analyzed later, a missense DCLRE1C variant was found to be linked to TCR beta V- and J-gene trimming. Overall, about 160 TCR beta chains were annotated as cytomegalovirus-associated.

60 Vbeta and 13 Jbeta primers were used in PCR. Clones were read by immunoSEQ multiplex PCR, and TCRdb kept only the in-frame ones, dropping some. Of roughly 150,000 clones in the sample, almost 85% are singletons; the top ten hold 0.95% to 1.3%. The V gene's germline CDR1 is MNHEY and CDR2 SMNVEV (reference sequence). Trimming cost V 5 bases and J 5 bases, with 26 bases left between them. The CDR3 runs 18 residues. The sequence was collected from a man younger than 40 in good health and CMV-seronegative. Input material: PBMCs. The chain recombines TRBV27 with TRBJ2-3; D perhaps matches TRBD2 (6 bases). CDR3 amino acids: CASSPSGPTRESVDTQYF. CDR3 in DNA: TGTGCCAGCAGTCCCTCCGGCCCCACACGGGAGTCGGTAGATACGCAGTATTTT.